This TCR beta chain was obtained from a study of patients and donors after allogeneic stem cell transplantation. The CDR3 runs 17 residues. TCRdb reprocessed the RT-PCR reads with MiXCR, giving one entry per CDR3 protein. Of about 160,000 distinct CDR3 sequences listed, approximately 24% are singletons. This receptor was identified in a human donor who was either an allogeneic HSCT recipient or a stem cell or donor lymphocyte infusion donor (not recorded which). It is not recorded whose cells these are; they may come from a transplant donor. This sequence joins TRBV3-2 and TRBJ1-5; TRBD1 was called by the table and not checked on the DNA. TRBV3-2 is noted as a pseudogene. Sequencing was carried out using blood, either unsorted or a sorted T cell fraction (not recorded which). The DNA of the CDR3 is TGTGCCAGCAGCCAAGGCGGGACAGGGGGAAGCAATCAGCCCCAGCATTTT. Translating gives CASSQGGTGGSNQPQHF.